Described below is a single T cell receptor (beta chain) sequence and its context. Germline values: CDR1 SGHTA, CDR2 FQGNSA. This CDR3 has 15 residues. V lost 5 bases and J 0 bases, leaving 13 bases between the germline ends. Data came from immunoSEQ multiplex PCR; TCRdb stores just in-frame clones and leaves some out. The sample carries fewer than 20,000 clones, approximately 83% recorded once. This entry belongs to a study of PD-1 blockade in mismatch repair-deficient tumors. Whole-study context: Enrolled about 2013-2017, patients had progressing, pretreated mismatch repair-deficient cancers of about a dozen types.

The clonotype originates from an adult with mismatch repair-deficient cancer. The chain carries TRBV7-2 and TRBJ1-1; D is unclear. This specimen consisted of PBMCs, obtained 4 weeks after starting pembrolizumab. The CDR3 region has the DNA TGTGCCAGCAGCCTTGGCTGGAGTATGAACACTGAAGCTTTCTTT. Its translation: CASSLGWSMNTEAFF.